This TCR beta chain was identified in a study of CD8 T cells in Susac syndrome. Random-hexamer reverse transcription was applied to about 0.45 to 1 ug RNA. TCRdb analysed the immunoSEQ multiplex PCR reads with MiXCR anew, one entry per CDR3 protein. The repertoire holds 250,000 to 300,000 distinct CDR3 sequences, with roughly 85% as singletons. This CDR3 spans 16 amino acids. From germline, CDR1 is LGHNA and CDR2 YSLEER. V dropped 0 bases and J dropped 3 bases, with 15 bases sitting between them. V is TRBV4-3 and J is TRBJ2-7, with D perhaps matching TRBD1 (6 bases). The sample comprised CD8+ T cells from PBMCs. This clonotype was sampled from a human donor with multiple sclerosis. The CDR3 nucleotides are TGCGCCAGCAGCCAAGATCTCCCAGGGGAAATCTACGAGCAGTACTTC. Translated: CASSQDLPGEIYEQYF.